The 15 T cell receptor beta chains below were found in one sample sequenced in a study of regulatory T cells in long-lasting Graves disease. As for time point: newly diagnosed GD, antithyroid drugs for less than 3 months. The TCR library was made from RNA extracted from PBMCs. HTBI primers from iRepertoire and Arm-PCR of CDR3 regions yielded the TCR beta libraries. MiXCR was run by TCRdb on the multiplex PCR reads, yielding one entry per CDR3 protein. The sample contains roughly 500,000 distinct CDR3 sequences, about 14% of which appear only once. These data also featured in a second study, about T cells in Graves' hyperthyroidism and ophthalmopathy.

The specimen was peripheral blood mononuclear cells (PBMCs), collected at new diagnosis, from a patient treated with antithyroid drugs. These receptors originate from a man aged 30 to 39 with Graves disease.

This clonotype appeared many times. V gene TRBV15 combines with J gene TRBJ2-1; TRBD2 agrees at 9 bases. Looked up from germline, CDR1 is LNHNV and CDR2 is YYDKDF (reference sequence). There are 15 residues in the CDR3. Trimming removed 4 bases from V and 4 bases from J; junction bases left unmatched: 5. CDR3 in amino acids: CATSTTSGIYNEQFF. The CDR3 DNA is TGTGCCACCAGCACGACTAGCGGCATATACAATGAGCAGTTCTTC.

The CDR3 region is CASSIIARSNQPQHF. The CDR3 DNA follows: TGTGCCAGTAGTATTATCGCACGAAGCAATCAGCCCCAGCATTTT. The V and J genes are TRBV19 and TRBJ1-5; D is unresolved. This CDR3 is built from 15 residues. CDR1 and CDR2 (germline): LNHDA, SQIVND (reference sequence). V lost 3 bases and J 1 base, leaving 10 bases between the germline ends.

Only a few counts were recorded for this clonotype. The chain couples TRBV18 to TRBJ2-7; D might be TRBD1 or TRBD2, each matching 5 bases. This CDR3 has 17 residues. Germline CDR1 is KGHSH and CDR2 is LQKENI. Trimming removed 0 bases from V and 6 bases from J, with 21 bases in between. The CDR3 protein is CASSPPLVWDDVGEQYF. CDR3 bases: TGTGCCAGCTCACCACCACTAGTTTGGGACGACGTTGGCGAGCAGTACTTC.

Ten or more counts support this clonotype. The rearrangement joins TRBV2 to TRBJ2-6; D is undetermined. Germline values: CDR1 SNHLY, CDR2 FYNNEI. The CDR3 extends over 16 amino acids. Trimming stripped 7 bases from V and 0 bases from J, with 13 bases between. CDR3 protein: CASTRTGHSGANVLTF. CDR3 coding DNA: TGTGCCAGCACCCGAACTGGGCACTCTGGGGCCAACGTCCTGACTTTC.

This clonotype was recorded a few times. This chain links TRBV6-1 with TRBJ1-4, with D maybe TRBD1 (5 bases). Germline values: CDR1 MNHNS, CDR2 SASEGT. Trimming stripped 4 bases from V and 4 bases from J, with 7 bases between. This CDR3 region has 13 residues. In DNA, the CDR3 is TGTGCCAGCAGTGGGACACTTAATGAAAAACTGTTTTTT. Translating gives CASSGTLNEKLFF.

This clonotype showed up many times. CDR3 coding DNA: TGTGCCAGCAGTCTTAGCGGGAGTGGAACGGACAATGAGCAGTTCTTC. Protein sequence: CASSLSGSGTDNEQFF. The chain combines TRBV2 with TRBJ2-1, with 9 bases fitting TRBD2. In germline, CDR1 is SNHLY, CDR2 FYNNEI. The CDR3 has 16 amino acids. V trimming: 5 bases; J trimming: 5 bases; junction bases outside the gene matches: 10. The full variable domain, its missing parts supplied by reference TRBV2 and TRBJ2-1, is EPEVTQTPSHQVTQMGQEVILRCVPISNHLYFYWYRQILGQKVEFLVSFYNNEISEKSEIFDDQFSVERPDGSNFTLKIRSTKLEDSAMYFCASSLSGSGTDNEQFFGPGTRLTVL.

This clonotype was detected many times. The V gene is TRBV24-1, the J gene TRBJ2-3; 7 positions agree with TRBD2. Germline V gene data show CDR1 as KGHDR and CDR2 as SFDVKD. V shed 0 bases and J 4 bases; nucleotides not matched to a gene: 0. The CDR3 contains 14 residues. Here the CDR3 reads CATSDLRGADTQYF. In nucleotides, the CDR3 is TGTGCCACCAGTGATTTGCGGGGGGCAGATACGCAGTATTTT.

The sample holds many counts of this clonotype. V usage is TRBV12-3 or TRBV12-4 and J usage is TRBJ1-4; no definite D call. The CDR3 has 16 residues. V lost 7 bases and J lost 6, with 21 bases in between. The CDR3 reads CASTLARPLGDEKLFF. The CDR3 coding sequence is TGTGCCAGCACCCTGGCACGACCCCTCGGGGATGAAAAACTGTTTTTT.

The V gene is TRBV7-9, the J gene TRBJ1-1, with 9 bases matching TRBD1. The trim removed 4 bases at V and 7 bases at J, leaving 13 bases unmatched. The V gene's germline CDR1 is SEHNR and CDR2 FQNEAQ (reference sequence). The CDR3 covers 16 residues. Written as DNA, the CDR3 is TGTGCCAGCAGCTCCTCACTGCGGGGACAGGGCGGTGAAGCTTTCTTT. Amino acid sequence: CASSSSLRGQGGEAFF. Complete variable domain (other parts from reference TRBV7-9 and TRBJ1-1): DTGVSQNPRHKITKRGQNVTFRCDPISEHNRLYWYRQTLGQGPEFLTYFQNEAQLEKSRLLSDRFSAERPKGSFSTLEIQRTEQGDSAMYLCASSSSLRGQGGEAFFGQGTRLTVV.

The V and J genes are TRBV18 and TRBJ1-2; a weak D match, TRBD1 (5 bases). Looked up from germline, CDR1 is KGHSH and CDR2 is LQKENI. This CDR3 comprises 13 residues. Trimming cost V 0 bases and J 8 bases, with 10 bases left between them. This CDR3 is CASSPPGGEGYTF. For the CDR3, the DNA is TGTGCCAGCTCACCACCGGGGGGGGAAGGCTACACCTTC.

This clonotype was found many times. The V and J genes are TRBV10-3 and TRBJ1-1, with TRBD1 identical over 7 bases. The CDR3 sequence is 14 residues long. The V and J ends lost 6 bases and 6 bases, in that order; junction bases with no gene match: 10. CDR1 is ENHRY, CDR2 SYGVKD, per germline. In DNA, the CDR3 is TGTGCCATCAGCGAAACTCAGGGGGTGGCTGAAGCTTTCTTT. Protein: CAISETQGVAEAFF.

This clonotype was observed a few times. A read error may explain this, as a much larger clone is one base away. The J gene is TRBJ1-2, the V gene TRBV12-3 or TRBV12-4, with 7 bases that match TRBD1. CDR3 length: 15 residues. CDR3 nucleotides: TGTGTCAGCAGGGGACCGGGGACAGACGGCTATGGCTACACCTTC. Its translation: CVSRGPGTDGYGYTF.

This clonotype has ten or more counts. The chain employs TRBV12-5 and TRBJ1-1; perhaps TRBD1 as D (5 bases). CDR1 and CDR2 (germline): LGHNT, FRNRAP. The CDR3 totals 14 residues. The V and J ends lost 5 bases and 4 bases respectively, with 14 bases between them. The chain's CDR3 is CASGPSVGGTEAFF. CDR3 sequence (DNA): TGTGCTAGTGGTCCAAGCGTGGGGGGCACTGAAGCTTTCTTT.

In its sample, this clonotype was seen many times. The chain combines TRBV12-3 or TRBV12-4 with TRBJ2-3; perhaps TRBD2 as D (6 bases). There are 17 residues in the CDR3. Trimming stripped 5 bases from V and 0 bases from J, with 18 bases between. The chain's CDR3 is CASSILAGRASTDTQYF. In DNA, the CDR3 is TGTGCCAGCAGTATATTGGCCGGGAGAGCTAGCACAGATACGCAGTATTTT.

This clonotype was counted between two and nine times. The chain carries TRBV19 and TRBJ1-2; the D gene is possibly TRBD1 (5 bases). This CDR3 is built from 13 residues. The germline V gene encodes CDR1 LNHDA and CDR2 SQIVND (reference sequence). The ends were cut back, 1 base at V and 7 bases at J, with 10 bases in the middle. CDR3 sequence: CASSIGLGRGYTF. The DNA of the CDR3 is TGTGCCAGTAGTATAGGCCTGGGACGTGGCTACACCTTC. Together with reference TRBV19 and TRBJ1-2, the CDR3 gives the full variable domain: DGGITQSPKYLFRKEGQNVTLSCEQNLNHDAMYWYRQDPGQGLRLIYYSQIVNDFQKGDIAEGYSVSREKKESFPLTVTSAQKNPTAFYLCASSIGLGRGYTFGSGTRLTVV.